These 2 T cell receptor beta chains were sequenced from one sample in a study of siplizumab effects on memory and regulatory T cells. Profiled with immunoSEQ multiplex PCR; TCRdb holds only in-frame clones, not every one. The sample has over 85,000 clones; roughly 94% are singletons. Sample: non-Treg CD4+ T cells sorted from blood. These receptor sequences come from a human donor in good health.

This chain uses TRBV30 with TRBJ1-2; possibly TRBD1 for D (6 bases). Germline V CDR1 and CDR2: GTSNPN, SVGIG (reference sequence). Trimming pared 1 base from V and 8 bases from J, leaving 17 bases between. The CDR3 runs to 14 residues. CDR3 region: CAWSGQAPSRGYTF. CDR3 DNA sequence: TGTGCCTGGAGTGGACAGGCCCCTTCTCGGGGCTACACCTTC.

The chain joins TRBV7-9 to TRBJ2-2, with TRBD1 as a possible D gene (5 bases). This CDR3 has 14 amino acids. V shed 2 bases and J shed 4 bases, with 8 bases lying between them. CDR1 and CDR2 (germline): SEHNR, FQNEAQ (reference sequence). As DNA, the CDR3 is TGTGCCAGCAGCTTAAAGGGGCGCACCGGGGAGCTGTTTTTT. This sequence encodes CASSLKGRTGELFF. Drawing the rest from reference TRBV7-9 and TRBJ2-2, the complete variable domain is DTGVSQNPRHKITKRGQNVTFRCDPISEHNRLYWYRQTLGQGPEFLTYFQNEAQLEKSRLLSDRFSAERPKGSFSTLEIQRTEQGDSAMYLCASSLKGRTGELFFGEGSRLTVL.